These T cell receptor beta chains were read from a single sample in a study of Graves' ophthalmopathy and Graves' hyperthyroidism. TCRdb reanalysed the multiplex PCR reads using MiXCR and keeps one entry per CDR3 protein. The table includes 650,000 to 900,000 distinct CDR3 sequences, roughly 40% detected once. What was sequenced was peripheral blood. The receptors here all came from an adult man with Graves' ophthalmopathy. Each CDR3 is given with its conserved first and last residue. Fields, in order: J gene, D gene, V gene, clone size, CDR3 protein, CDR3 DNA. A D gene is named only where the DNA matches it firmly. Expanded clones are given a class, and other clones once, few, many or no size at all.

TRBJ2-5	TRBD2	TRBV7-2	-	CASSPNRLASGQETQYF	TGTGCCAGCAGCCCTAACCGACTAGCGTCTGGCCAAGAGACCCAGTACTTC
TRBJ1-2	-	TRBV7-2	few	CASSLAPARLGHGYTF	TGTGCCAGCAGCTTAGCCCCGGCGCGTTTGGGGCATGGCTACACCTTC
TRBJ2-7	-	TRBV19	few	CASSEVTAYEQYF	TGTGCCAGTAGTGAAGTGACAGCCTACGAGCAGTACTTC
TRBJ1-2	-	TRBV2	-	CASSERRGYRRLNYGYTF	TGTGCCAGCAGTGAACGGCGGGGGTACAGAAGATTAAACTATGGCTACACCTTC
TRBJ2-7	TRBD1	TRBV20-1	-	CSASVPGQGWNEQYF	TGCAGTGCTAGTGTCCCGGGACAGGGTTGGAACGAGCAGTACTTC
TRBJ1-3	-	TRBV6-5	-	CASSDPGGSTIYF	TGTGCCAGCAGTGATCCGGGGGGAAGCACCATATATTTT
TRBJ1-4	-	TRBV25-1	few	CASSDSGATNEKLFF	TGTGCCAGCAGTGATAGTGGGGCAACTAATGAAAAACTGTTTTTT
TRBJ1-3	-	TRBV10-3	-	CAISERGNTIYF	TGTGCCATCAGTGAGCGGGGGAACACCATATATTTT
TRBJ1-1	-	TRBV7-9	-	CASSLQAGEAFF	TGTGCCAGCAGTCTACAGGCTGGGGAAGCTTTCTTT
TRBJ1-2	-	TRBV2	many	CASTRGYGYTF	TGTGCCAGCACGAGGGGCTATGGCTACACCTTC
TRBJ1-1	-	TRBV2	many	CASRAVEAFF	TGTGCCAGCCGGGCCGTTGAAGCTTTCTTT
TRBJ2-7	-	TRBV10-2	few	CASSYRQGNEQYF	TGTGCCAGCAGTTACCGCCAGGGAAACGAGCAGTACTTC
TRBJ1-4	TRBD1	TRBV20-1	-	CSASGTGDLGKLFF	TGCAGTGCTAGCGGGACAGGGGATTTAGGAAAACTGTTTTTT
TRBJ1-2	-	TRBV25-1	-	CASGVGGYTF	TGTGCCAGCGGAGTAGGTGGCTACACCTTC
TRBJ1-2	-	TRBV3-1	-	CASSQDLGNYGYTF	TGTGCCAGCAGCCAAGATCTCGGGAATTATGGCTACACCTTC
TRBJ1-6	TRBD1	TRBV2	few	CATKDRGRSPLHF	TGTGCCACCAAGGACAGGGGGAGGTCACCCCTCCACTTT
TRBJ2-5	-	TRBV7-2	few	CASSLAISQETQYF	TGTGCCAGCAGCTTAGCTATATCCCAAGAGACCCAGTACTTC
TRBJ1-2	-	TRBV29-1	many	CSVGTGSGYGYTF	TGCAGCGTTGGAACGGGTTCTGGCTATGGCTACACCTTC
TRBJ1-1	-	TRBV29-1	many	CSVEGHPRVTEAFF	TGCAGCGTTGAAGGACACCCGAGGGTCACTGAAGCTTTCTTT
TRBJ1-3	-	TRBV2	few	CASSDLPDYRGNTIYF	TGTGCCAGCAGTGATCTTCCGGACTACAGAGGAAACACCATATATTTT
TRBJ2-5	-	TRBV4-2	few	CASSQDVGHLQETQYF	TGTGCCAGCAGCCAAGATGTGGGACACCTCCAAGAGACCCAGTACTTC
TRBJ1-1	-	TRBV7-2	-	CASSQDPRNNEAFF	TGTGCCAGCAGCCAAGATCCCAGAAATAATGAAGCTTTCTTT
TRBJ2-7	-	TRBV2	-	CASSVEFQTNYYEQYF	TGTGCCAGCAGCGTAGAATTTCAGACCAATTACTACGAGCAGTACTTC
TRBJ2-1	-	TRBV7-8	few	CASSLGPFYNEQFF	TGTGCCAGCAGCTTAGGGCCGTTTTACAATGAGCAGTTCTTC
TRBJ1-5	-	TRBV20-1	few	CSARSGQIVLSNQPQHF	TGCAGTGCTAGGTCCGGACAGATCGTCCTTAGCAATCAGCCCCAGCATTTT
TRBJ2-2	-	TRBV20-1	few	CSAAVGLELFF	TGCAGTGCTGCCGTGGGGCTGGAGCTGTTTTTT
TRBJ1-2	TRBD1	TRBV2	few	CASSENRGSDGYTF	TGTGCCAGCAGTGAAAACAGGGGATCGGATGGCTACACCTTC
TRBJ2-2	TRBD2	TRBV7-9	few	CASSHGLALDTGELFF	TGTGCCAGCAGTCACGGACTAGCGTTGGACACCGGGGAGCTGTTTTTT
TRBJ2-7	-	TRBV2	-	CASSEPDSLATWCEQYF	TGTGCCAGCAGTGAACCCGACAGCCTTGCAACATGGTGCGAGCAGTACTTC
TRBJ1-6	-	TRBV10-3	-	CASSHDLMGGTLHF	TGTGCCAGCAGTCACGATCTCATGGGGGGAACCCTCCACTTT
TRBJ2-5	TRBD1	TRBV2	few	CASSYGSWRGGHEETQYF	TGTGCCAGCAGTTACGGATCTTGGAGAGGGGGCCATGAAGAGACCCAGTACTTC
TRBJ2-7	-	TRBV10-3	many	CAISAVKGGAYEQYF	TGTGCCATCAGTGCCGTGAAGGGGGGGGCCTACGAGCAGTACTTC
TRBJ1-1	-	TRBV7-3	once	CAWARPGRDTEAFF	TGTGCCTGGGCGAGACCGGGACGCGACACTGAAGCTTTCTTT
TRBJ1-3	-	TRBV7-6	-	CASSLGGSTIYF	TGTGCCAGCAGCTTAGGGGGAAGCACCATATATTTT
TRBJ1-1	-	TRBV7-6	-	CASSLGAALGIF	TGTGCCAGCAGCTTAGGGGCGGCCTTGGGAATCTTT
TRBJ2-3	-	TRBV24-1	-	CASSDLDFSSTDTQYF	TGTGCCAGCAGCGACCTGGACTTCTCTAGCACAGATACGCAGTATTTT
TRBJ2-6	TRBD2	TRBV12-3/TRBV12-4	few	CASSSGLAGLSGANVLTF	TGTGCCAGCAGTTCCGGACTAGCGGGACTTTCTGGGGCCAACGTCCTGACTTTC
TRBJ1-5	-	TRBV7-2	many	CASSLANNQPQHF	TGTGCCAGCAGCTTAGCGAACAATCAGCCCCAGCATTTT
TRBJ1-6	-	TRBV29-1	-	CSVVQATYNSPLHF	TGCAGCGTTGTTCAGGCGACCTATAATTCACCCCTCCACTTT
TRBJ1-2	TRBD1	TRBV10-3	-	CATAGTGSMTGNTF	TGTGCCACGGCCGGGACAGGAAGCATGACTGGAAACACCTTC
TRBJ2-7	-	TRBV24-1	-	CATSDSFSYEQYF	TGTGCCACCAGTGACAGCTTTTCCTACGAGCAGTACTTC
TRBJ1-2	-	TRBV15	many	CATSRGSDYGYTF	TGTGCCACCAGCAGAGGGAGCGACTATGGCTACACCTTC
TRBJ1-6	-	TRBV2	many	CASSFIVGSPLHF	TGTGCCAGCAGTTTTATTGTGGGTTCACCCCTCCACTTT